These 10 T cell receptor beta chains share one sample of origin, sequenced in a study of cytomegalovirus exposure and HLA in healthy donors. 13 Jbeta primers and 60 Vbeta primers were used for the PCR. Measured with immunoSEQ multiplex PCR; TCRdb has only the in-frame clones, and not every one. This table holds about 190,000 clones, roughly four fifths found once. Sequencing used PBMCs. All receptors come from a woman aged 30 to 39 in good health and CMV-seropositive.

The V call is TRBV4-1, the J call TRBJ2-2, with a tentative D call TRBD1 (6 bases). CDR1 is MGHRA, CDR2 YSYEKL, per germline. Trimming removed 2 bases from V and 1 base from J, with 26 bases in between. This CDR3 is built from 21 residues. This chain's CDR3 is CASSQRFTWAETGRNTGELFF. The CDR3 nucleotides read TGCGCCAGCAGCCAACGCTTCACGTGGGCGGAAACAGGGCGGAACACCGGGGAGCTGTTTTTT.

The chain's CDR3 is CASSVGTGGNQPQHF. CDR3 DNA sequence: TGTGCCAGCAGCGTAGGGACAGGGGGCAATCAGCCCCAGCATTTT. The chain carries TRBV7-2 and TRBJ1-5, with TRBD1 identical over 10 bases. CDR3 size: 15 residues. The trim removed 5 bases at V and 2 bases at J, leaving 3 bases unmatched. CDR1 is SGHTA and CDR2 is FQGNSA in the germline V gene.

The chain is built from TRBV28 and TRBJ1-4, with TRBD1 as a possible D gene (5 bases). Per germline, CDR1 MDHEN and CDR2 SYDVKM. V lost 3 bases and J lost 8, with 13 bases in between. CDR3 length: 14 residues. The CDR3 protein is CASSFRQGWEKLFF. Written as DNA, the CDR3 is TGTGCCAGCAGTTTTCGCCAGGGTTGGGAAAAACTGTTTTTT. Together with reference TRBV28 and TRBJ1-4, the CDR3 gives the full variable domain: DVKVTQSSRYLVKRTGEKVFLECVQDMDHENMFWYRQDPGLGLRLIYFSYDVKMKEKGDIPEGYSVSREKKERFSLILESASTNQTSMYLCASSFRQGWEKLFFGSGTQLSVL.

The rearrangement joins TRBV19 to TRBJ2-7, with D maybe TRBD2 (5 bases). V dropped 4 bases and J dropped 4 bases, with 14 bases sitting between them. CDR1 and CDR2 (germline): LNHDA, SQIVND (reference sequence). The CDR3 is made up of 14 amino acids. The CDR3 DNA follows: TGTGCCAGTAGTACGTGGGAGCTACAATACGAGCAGTACTTC. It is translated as CASSTWELQYEQYF.

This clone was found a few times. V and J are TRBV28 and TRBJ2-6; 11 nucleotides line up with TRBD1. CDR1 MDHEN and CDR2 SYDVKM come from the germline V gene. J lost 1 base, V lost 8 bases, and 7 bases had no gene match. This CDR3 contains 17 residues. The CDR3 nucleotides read TGTGCCAGCCGAGGACAGGGGGCGTTTTCTGGGGCCAACGTCCTGACTTTC. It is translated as CASRGQGAFSGANVLTF.

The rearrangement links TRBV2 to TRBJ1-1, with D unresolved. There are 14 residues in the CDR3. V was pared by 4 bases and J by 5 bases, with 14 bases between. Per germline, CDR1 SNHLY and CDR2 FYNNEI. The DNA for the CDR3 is TGTGCCAGCAGTGCAGAGGCGGGCCGAACTGAAGCTTTCTTT. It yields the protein CASSAEAGRTEAFF.

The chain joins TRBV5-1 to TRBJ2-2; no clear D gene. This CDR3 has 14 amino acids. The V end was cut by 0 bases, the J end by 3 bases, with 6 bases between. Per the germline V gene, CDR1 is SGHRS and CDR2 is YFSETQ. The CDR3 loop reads CASSLGSDTGELFF. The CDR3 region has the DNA TGCGCCAGCAGCTTGGGTTCAGACACCGGGGAGCTGTTTTTT.

CDR3: CASSQDLLAAYSYNEQFF. The CDR3 nucleotides read TGCGCCAGCAGCCAAGATCTCCTAGCGGCCTATTCCTACAATGAGCAGTTCTTC. The V call is TRBV4-1, the J call TRBJ2-1, with 7 bases that match TRBD2. J gave up 1 base and V 0 bases, and 9 bases lay outside the gene matches. The germline V gene has CDR1 MGHRA and CDR2 YSYEKL. The CDR3 consists of 18 residues.

The CDR3 is CASEERDSFTDTQYF. CDR3 DNA: TGTGCCAGCGAGGAGCGGGACTCTTTCACAGATACGCAGTATTTT. The rearrangement uses TRBV6-5 and TRBJ2-3; 7 bases map to TRBD2. The V segment lost 8 bases and the J segment 2 bases; nucleotides outside the gene matches: 10. CDR3 size: 15 residues. CDR1 and CDR2 (germline): MNHEY, SVGAGI.

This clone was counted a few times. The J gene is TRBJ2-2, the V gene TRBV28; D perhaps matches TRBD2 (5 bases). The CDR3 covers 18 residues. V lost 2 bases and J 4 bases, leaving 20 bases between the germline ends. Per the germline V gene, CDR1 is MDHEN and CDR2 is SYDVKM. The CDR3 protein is CASSLSGRIRIGTGELFF. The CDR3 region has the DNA TGTGCCAGCAGTTTAAGCGGCAGGATCAGAATCGGCACCGGGGAGCTGTTTTTT.